The present T cell receptor (beta chain) was sequenced within a study of PD-1 blockade in classical Hodgkin lymphoma. Whole-study results and caveats: Undefined causes, possibly disease activity or prior therapy, underlie the repertoire differences. Newly diagnosed patients had diversity similar to the baseline diversity of complete responders.

This clone has a single count. Its antigen is undetermined. TCRdb's table, derived via immunoSEQ multiplex PCR, lists solely in-frame clones and lacks some. Here the sample spans around 18,000 clones, around 75% being singletons. This CDR3 has 15 residues. The V segment lost 1 base and the J segment 5 bases; nucleotides outside the gene matches: 7. Germline V gives CDR1 SGHRS, CDR2 YFSETQ. Specified time point: cycle 4 day 1 (C4D1), after 6 weeks of nivolumab. All the patients suffered relapse after autologous stem cell transplantation, and brentuximab vedotin exposure differed. Magnetic negative selection of thawed PBMCs was the method by which CD4+ T cells were purified. Classification of best responses gave complete response, partial response or progressive disease.

The receptor was derived from a human donor with classical Hodgkin lymphoma. Sequencing used CD4+ T cells from blood, obtained before the fourth cycle of nivolumab. This chain joins TRBV5-1 and TRBJ1-1, with 8 positions matching TRBD1. This CDR3 is CASSLRTGYDTEAFF. The CDR3 DNA reads as TGCGCCAGCAGCTTGCGGACAGGGTACGATACTGAAGCTTTCTTT.